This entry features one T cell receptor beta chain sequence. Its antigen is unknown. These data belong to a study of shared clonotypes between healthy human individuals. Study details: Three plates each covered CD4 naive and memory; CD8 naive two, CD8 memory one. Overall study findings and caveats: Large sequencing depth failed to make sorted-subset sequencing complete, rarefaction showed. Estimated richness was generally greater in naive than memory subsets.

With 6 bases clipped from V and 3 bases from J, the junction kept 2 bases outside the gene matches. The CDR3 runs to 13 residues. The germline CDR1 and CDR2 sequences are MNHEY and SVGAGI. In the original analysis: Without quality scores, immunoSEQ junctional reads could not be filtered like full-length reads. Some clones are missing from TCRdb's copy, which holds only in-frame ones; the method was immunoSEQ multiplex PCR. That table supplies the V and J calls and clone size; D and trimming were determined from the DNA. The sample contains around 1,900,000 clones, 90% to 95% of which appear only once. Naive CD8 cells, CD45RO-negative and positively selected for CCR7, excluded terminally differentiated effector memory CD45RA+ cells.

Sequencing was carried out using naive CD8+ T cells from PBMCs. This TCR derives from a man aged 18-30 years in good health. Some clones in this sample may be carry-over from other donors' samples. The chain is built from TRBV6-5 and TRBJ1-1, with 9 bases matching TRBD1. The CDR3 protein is CASRRTGDTEAFF. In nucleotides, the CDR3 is TGTGCCAGCAGACGGACAGGGGACACTGAAGCTTTCTTT.